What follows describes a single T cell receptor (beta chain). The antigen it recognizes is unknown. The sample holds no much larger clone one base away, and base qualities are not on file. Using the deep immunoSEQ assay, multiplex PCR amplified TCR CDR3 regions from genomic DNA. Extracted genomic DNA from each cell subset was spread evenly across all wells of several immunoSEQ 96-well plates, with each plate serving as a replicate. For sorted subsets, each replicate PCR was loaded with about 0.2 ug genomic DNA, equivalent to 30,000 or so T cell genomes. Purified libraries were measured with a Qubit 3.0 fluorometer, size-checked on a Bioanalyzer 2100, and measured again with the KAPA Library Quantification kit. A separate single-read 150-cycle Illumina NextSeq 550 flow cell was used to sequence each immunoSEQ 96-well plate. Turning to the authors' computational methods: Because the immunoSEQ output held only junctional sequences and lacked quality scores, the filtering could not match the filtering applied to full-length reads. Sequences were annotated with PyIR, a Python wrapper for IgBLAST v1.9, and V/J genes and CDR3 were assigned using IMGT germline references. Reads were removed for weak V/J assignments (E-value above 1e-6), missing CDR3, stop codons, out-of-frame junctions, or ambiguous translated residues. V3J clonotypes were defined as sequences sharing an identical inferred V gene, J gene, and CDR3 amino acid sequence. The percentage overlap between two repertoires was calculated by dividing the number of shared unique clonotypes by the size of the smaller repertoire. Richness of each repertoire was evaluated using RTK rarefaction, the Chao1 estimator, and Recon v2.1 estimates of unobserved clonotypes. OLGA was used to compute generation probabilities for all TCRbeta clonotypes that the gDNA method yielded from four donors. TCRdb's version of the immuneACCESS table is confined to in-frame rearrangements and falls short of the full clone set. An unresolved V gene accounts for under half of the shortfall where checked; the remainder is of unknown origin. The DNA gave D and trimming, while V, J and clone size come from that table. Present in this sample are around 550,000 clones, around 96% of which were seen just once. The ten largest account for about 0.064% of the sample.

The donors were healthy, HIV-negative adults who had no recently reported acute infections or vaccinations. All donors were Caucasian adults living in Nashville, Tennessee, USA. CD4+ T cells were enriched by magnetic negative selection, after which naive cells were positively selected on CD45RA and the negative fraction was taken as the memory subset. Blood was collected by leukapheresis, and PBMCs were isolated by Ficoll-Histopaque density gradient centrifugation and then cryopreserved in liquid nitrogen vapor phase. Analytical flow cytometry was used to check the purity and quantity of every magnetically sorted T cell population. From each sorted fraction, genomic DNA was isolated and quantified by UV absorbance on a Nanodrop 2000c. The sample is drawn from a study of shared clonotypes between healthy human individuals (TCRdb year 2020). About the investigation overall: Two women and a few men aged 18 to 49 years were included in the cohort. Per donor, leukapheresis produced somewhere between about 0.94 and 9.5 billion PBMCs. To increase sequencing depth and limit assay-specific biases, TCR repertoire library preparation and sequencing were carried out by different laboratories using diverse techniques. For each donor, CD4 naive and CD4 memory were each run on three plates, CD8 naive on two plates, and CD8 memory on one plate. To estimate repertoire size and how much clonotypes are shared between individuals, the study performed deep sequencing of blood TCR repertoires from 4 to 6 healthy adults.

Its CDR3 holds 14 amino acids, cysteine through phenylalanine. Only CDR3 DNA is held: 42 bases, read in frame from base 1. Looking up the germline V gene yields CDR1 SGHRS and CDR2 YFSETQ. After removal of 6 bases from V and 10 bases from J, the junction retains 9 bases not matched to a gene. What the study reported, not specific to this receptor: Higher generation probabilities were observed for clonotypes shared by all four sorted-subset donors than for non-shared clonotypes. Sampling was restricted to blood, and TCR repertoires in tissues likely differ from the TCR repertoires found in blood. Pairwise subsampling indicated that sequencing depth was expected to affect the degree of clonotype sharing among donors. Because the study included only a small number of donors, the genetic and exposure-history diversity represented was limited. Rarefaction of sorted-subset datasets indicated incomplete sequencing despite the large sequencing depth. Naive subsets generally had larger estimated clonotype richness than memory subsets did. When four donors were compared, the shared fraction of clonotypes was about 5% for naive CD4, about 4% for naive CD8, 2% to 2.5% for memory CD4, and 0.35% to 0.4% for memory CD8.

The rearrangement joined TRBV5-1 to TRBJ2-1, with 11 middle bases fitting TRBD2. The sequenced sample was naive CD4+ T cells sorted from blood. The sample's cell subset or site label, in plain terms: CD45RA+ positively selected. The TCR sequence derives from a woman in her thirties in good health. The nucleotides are TGCGCCAGCACCTGGGGGACTAGCGGCGGCGAGCAGTTCTTC. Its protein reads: CASTWGTSGGEQFF.